This note documents a single TCR beta chain sequence. This clone has more than one count but fewer than ten. There is no known antigen for this receptor. Base qualities are missing; no much larger clone stands one base away. The cohort comprised 550 to 700 healthy bone marrow donors. Cohort members were all nominally healthy when sampled, although unrecorded immune exposures were likely present. The donor was CMV seronegative and was included in the group of around 320 seronegative cohort members. A peripheral blood sample was collected from each donor, and TCR beta sequencing was performed on peripheral blood mononuclear cells. The Qiagen DNeasy Blood Extraction Kit was used to extract genomic DNA from the blood cell samples. This entry is derived from a study of cytomegalovirus exposure and HLA in healthy donors (dated by TCRdb to 2016 to 2017). Study-level background: An earlier analysis of some 600 of the donors reported around 280 Gb of sequence data and around 100 million unique TCR beta sequences obtained from around 170 million T cells. An early release covering more than 500 HLA-typed donors comprised about 290 gigabases of sequencing data and roughly 86 million unique TCR sequences. Among the approximately 400 genotyped donors, around 81% belonged to the genetic ancestry cluster associated with self-reported Caucasian donors. The study aimed to test whether signatures of past pathogen exposure could be identified by cataloging public T cell receptors. The T cell repertoires of 550 to 850 subjects were profiled by immunosequencing and related to cytomegalovirus serostatus. A separate validation cohort of approximately 130 different subjects was used in addition to the roughly 670-subject first cohort. High-throughput TCR immunosequencing, statistical association of individual TCRs with disease status, and machine learning were combined to predict cytomegalovirus infection status. A later analysis re-examined previously published TCR beta repertoires from roughly 720 donors and added high-resolution HLA genotyping to investigate patterns of TCR occurrence. Rather than using new phenotypic data, the later analysis identified candidate immune exposures from TCR beta sequences and from how often those sequences occurred across donors. An earlier analysis of around 540 of the donors applied high-throughput TCR beta sequencing to assess whether each TCR beta V gene segment acted as functional or pseudogenic. Donor age, sex, ethnicity and CMV serostatus were compiled alongside the repertoire data. A later genetic analysis took genome-wide SNP genotypes for about 65% of the roughly 670 donors and used that subset as a discovery cohort. Every discovery cohort repertoire had been produced on one sequencing platform. Both class I and class II loci were covered by HLA typing, at four-digit resolution. The number of typed donors differed by locus: roughly 629-640 for A, B, C, DRB1 and DQB1; 500 to 550 for DQA1; roughly 600 for DPA1; and 450 to 480 for DPB1. Roughly 5 DR-DQ haplotypes were handled as single units for association and clustering, since linkage in the cohort was strong. Among approximately 370 genotyped donors of the cohort, an average of approximately 240,000 unique TCR beta nucleotide sequences was sequenced per donor, of which 15% to 20% were non-productive. Here is what the overall study found, with its caveats: A later analysis reported that several top co-occurrence clusters appeared linked to parvovirus B19, influenza, CMV and Epstein-Barr virus. In a later analysis, the rate of TCR association differed among HLA loci, with DRB1 alleles having the most associated TCRs and HLA-C alleles having the fewest. CMV serostatus was the only immune exposure information available for the cohort. V-gene and J-gene trimming of TCR beta chains was associated with a missense DCLRE1C variant in a later genetic analysis, and the association was replicated in an independent cohort. The authors suggested that the approach could potentially be generalized to other disease states and immunological phenotypes. A later analysis associated 16,951 TCR beta sequences with specific HLA alleles at a false discovery rate of 0.05. The sequencing pipeline was judged likely to have produced a cluster of highly shared sequence variants as a technical artifact. In both the original and validation cohorts, the classifier was reported to diagnose cytomegalovirus status with high specificity and sensitivity. When HLA alleles, especially DR and DQ, strongly co-occurred, attributing TCR associations to individual alleles was difficult. Correlated functional status among segregating V segments might be attributable to linkage disequilibrium, but an unknown experimental factor could not be ruled out. A later genetic analysis reported fewer N-insertions in productive TCRs among donors in an Asian-associated ancestry cluster than the roughly 700-donor mean. The presence/absence analyses assumed that sequencing depth was roughly uniform across donors, and that assumption may not be true. In a later analysis, HLA-associated TCR beta chains showed more clonal expansion and lower generation probabilities than non-associated chains that were equally common. A further reported finding was that TCR beta sequences accurately predicted the HLA-A and HLA-B alleles for most subjects in the first cohort. In the study, about 150 TCR beta chains were listed as associated with cytomegalovirus. In vitro tests confirmed that a few of the cytomegalovirus-associated TCR beta chains recognize cytomegalovirus antigens. A later analysis found that most CMV-associated TCR beta chains appeared HLA-restricted, with HLA associations seemingly driven largely by CMV exposure. In an earlier analysis of over 550 of the donors, most TCR beta V segments were observed in productive rearrangements about 90% or about 30% of the time, broadly matching IMGT annotations. Some IMGT-functional V segments, including TRBV6-2 and TRBV6-3, could not be told apart with the 87-base-pair reads, so those segments were excluded. This cohort had only TCR beta chains sequenced, and the lack of alpha or paired-chain data limited which features could be detected. Because HLA typing was missing for some donors at each locus, association tests included only the typed subset. Because counts were too low, more than 15 rarely observed V segments, including chromosome 9 orphons, were excluded from the earlier analysis of about 500 of the donors. Across donors, most TCR sequences were observed very rarely, whereas some public TCRs were present in many individuals.

The receptor library was made with the immunoSEQ multiplex PCR assay. For the multiplex PCR, a mixture combining 60 forward primers for TCR Vbeta segments and 13 reverse primers for TCR Jbeta segments was used. The CDR3 region of rearranged TCR beta genes was amplified from genomic DNA with a multiplex PCR assay. Amplified TCR beta libraries were sequenced as 87-base-pair reads on the Illumina HiSeq System. As for the original processing: In a later analysis, 70 million to 95 million unique TCR beta chains were counted across the approximately 640 repertoires, and about 9.9 million of these chains were shared by at least two donors. Raw reads were error-corrected and collapsed into unique sequences by a nearest-neighbor algorithm in which closely related sequences were merged to remove PCR and sequencing errors. To assign V, D and J gene segments, CDR3 sequences were aligned to IMGT reference sequences. For a sequence to be retained, at least a six-nucleotide match to both a V gene segment and a J gene segment was required. Rearrangements were classified as productive when the CDR3 lacked stop codons and remained in frame with V and J, and all other rearrangements were classified as non-productive. CDR3 was defined according to IMGT convention as the region running from the second conserved V-encoded cysteine to the conserved J-encoded phenylalanine. Sequences without an unambiguous match to a single V gene segment were excluded from the earlier analysis of 500 to 700 of the donors. An earlier analysis of roughly 590 of the donors called V segments functional above 56.7% productive rearrangements and segregating when the between-donor standard deviation exceeded 5%. A statistical classification framework was built to diagnose cytomegalovirus status from the catalog of TCR beta chain sequences. V and J gene assignment, in a later analysis, came from comparing TCR nucleotide sequences with IMGT/GENE-DB human TR gene sequences. A later analysis assigned CDR3 sequences and most-parsimonious VDJ recombination scenarios with the TCRdist pipeline. A later analysis defined each TCR beta chain by its CDR3 amino acid sequence plus V-gene family, and excluded reads lacking a unique V-gene family. To address suspected cross-contamination and a sequencing artifact, a later analysis removed approximately 600 highly shared, low-generation-probability nucleotide sequences. For each public chain, a later analysis derived a clonal expansion index from normalized ranks of inferred template counts within each repertoire. In a later analysis, generation probabilities were computed with a VDJ recombination model fitted to out-of-frame rearrangements, and the resulting probabilities were checked against IGoR. A later analysis scored TCR-TCR, TCR-HLA and TCR-CMV co-occurrence with hypergeometric tests, applying a repertoire-size bias correction to TCR pairs. To estimate false discovery rates, a later analysis permuted the HLA or CMV assignments 20 times. In a later analysis, co-occurring TCRs were grouped using DBSCAN, with TCRdist sequence similarity added in when clustering inside HLA-allele-positive subsets. Repertoires with fewer than 30,000 or more than 120,000 public chains, plus five repertoires with anomalous nucleotide sharing, were excluded from co-occurrence clustering. TCRdb's version of the immuneACCESS table is confined to in-frame rearrangements and falls short of the full clone set. An unresolved V gene accounts for under half of the shortfall where checked; the remainder is of unknown origin. For V, J and clone size, that table is used; D and trimming come from the DNA. The sample profile shows approximately 90,000 clones; roughly 8.2% of them were found once. The leading ten clones occupy under 3% of the sample.

From the germline V gene, CDR1 is MDHEN and CDR2 is SYDVKM. The CDR3 goes from the cysteine to the phenylalanine over 15 residues. Only CDR3 DNA remains: 45 bases, in frame from the first base. Sequenced: PBMCs. Here the chain combines TRBV28 and TRBJ2-5; a stretch of 8 junction bases matches TRBD1. Near its end, the DNA agrees better with TRBJ2-7, so the J call may be wrong. The TCR was taken from a man aged 50-60 years in good health and CMV-seronegative. The CDR3 corresponds to CASRPGTGPSYEQYF. Here is the DNA: TGTGCCAGCAGGCCCGGGACAGGTCCGTCCTACGAGCAGTACTTC.